This TCR beta chain is from a study of human T cells and chemical hapten exposure (dated by TCRdb to the early 2020s). A note on the overall study: For sensitization, 2% DPC in acetone was applied to a 2 cm by 2 cm area of upper inner arm skin. The patient cohort, mostly female, included alopecia areata with under or over 50% scalp involvement, alopecia totalis and alopecia universalis. Libraries were pooled for sequencing, and variation in per-sample TCR yields was attributed mainly to small differences in library volumes within the pool. Patient blood was sampled pre-sensitization (week 0) and at 2, 6 and about 24 weeks after DPC sensitization. Throughout the roughly 24-week study period, patients were also given weekly therapeutic DPC doses on the scalp. Patch testing was done on the upper back using Finn chambers containing 0.01% DPC, and results were scored after 6 days according to International Contact Dermatitis Research Group standards. Peripheral blood TCR repertoire changes were tracked in vivo in alopecia patients during primary and secondary sensitization to the hapten diphenylcyclopropenone (DPC). Twenty-nine alopecia patients provided blood for TCR sequencing at one to four time points (pre-sensitization, 2, 6 and 24 weeks).

The sample's time point label is to be understood as: patch test 1, 2 weeks after DPC sensitization. The treatment or condition label of this sample denotes: therapeutic diphenylcyclopropenone sensitization with weekly scalp DPC. At each patch-test visit, blood was drawn before the patch test was applied. Patients were considered eligible if aged 18 to 70, diagnosed with alopecia and deemed suitable for DPC therapy, and patients were excluded if pregnant. Total RNA was extracted from unfractionated whole blood that had been collected in Tempus Blood RNA tubes. The paper's findings and limits, for the study overall: The number of TCRs above 1 in 1000 frequency did not change with DPC sensitization; there was no evidence of global repertoire structure alterations. Repeated subsampling changed both the strength of the expansion versus patch-test correlation and the threshold at which the correlation became significant. Patch test score correlated positively with the number of PT1 expanded TCRs, reaching significance at thresholds 8, 16 and 32 but not at 4. All patients had alopecia, a presumed autoimmune disease, so their immune response might differ from that of healthy individuals. Significantly more large CDR3 similarity clusters were formed by expanded TCRs than by pre-sensitization or healthy control sets, consistent with antigen-driven responses.

With regard to this clonotype: Its antigen is still unknown. The sample holds no much larger clone one base away, and base qualities are not on file.

The receptor library was made with RACE. The run used a NextSeq 500. During library preparation, unique molecular identifiers were attached to individual cDNA molecules so that TCRs could be counted quantitatively and reproducibly. Both TCR alpha and TCR beta chains were sequenced from each blood RNA sample. The authors' analysis ran thus. A median of about 89,000 TCRs per sample was observed, with a range of roughly 23,224 to 700,000. The Decombinator software suite was used to annotate the V, J and CDR3 of the TCR reads. For the PS versus PT1 abundance plots, all samples were subsampled to the same number of TCRs (28,000). Expanded TCRs were defined as absent before sensitization and observed at least eight times at the 2-week time point. TCRdb's own reprocessing of the public reads used fastp at Q25 and MiXCR and kept productive beta chains. Rows are unified per CDR3 protein, each entry keeping the most common DNA and genes. The V and J calls and clone size are TCRdb's, not the authors'. The sample includes about 99,000 distinct CDR3 sequences, with around 12% observed a single time. Together, the top ten hold 2% to 2.5% of the sample.

The sequence was obtained from a woman aged 40 to 50 with alopecia areata. Some clones in this sample may be carry-over from other donors' samples. Specimen: whole blood, collected in connection with sensitization to the hapten diphenylcyclopropenone (DPC).

The nucleotide sequence is TGTGCCAGCAGTTTACCAGGGGATGGCTACACCTTC. The resulting protein is CASSLPGDGYTF. In this chain, TRBV12-3 or TRBV12-4 is recombined with TRBJ1-2, and possibly TRBD1, on 6 matching bases. A distance of 7 bases separates the germline ends of V and J, which lose 2 bases and 6 bases respectively. From the cysteine through the phenylalanine, the CDR3 covers 12 amino acids. Kept here is only the CDR3 DNA, which spans 36 bases and is read in frame from base 1.